Below, 30 T cell receptor beta chains from the same sample are listed, as sequenced in a study of T cells in tuberculosis. Produced via immunoSEQ multiplex PCR; TCRdb's table is partial and in-frame only. The sample gives 47,000 or so clones, nearly 95% of which show up once; about 1.3% is in the top ten. Sample time point: new active TB diagnosis, blood taken before or within 7 days of starting treatment. The sample was PBMCs, taken at tuberculosis diagnosis. Every receptor here comes from an adult with tuberculosis.

The gene calls are TRBV7-2 and TRBJ1-1; D perhaps matches TRBD1 (5 bases). Trimming shortened V by 5 bases and J by 6 bases, and 19 bases separated the two germline ends. In germline, CDR1 is SGHTA, CDR2 FQGNSA. The CDR3 totals 15 residues. CDR3 in amino acids: CASSHIGAQSAEAFF. CDR3 in DNA: TGTGCCAGCAGCCATATAGGGGCCCAAAGTGCTGAAGCTTTCTTT. Full variable domain (rest looked up from reference TRBV7-2 and TRBJ1-1): GAGVSQSPSNKVTEKGKDVELRCDPISGHTALYWYRQSLGQGLEFLIYFQGNSAPDKSGLPSDRFSAERTGGSVSTLTIQRTQQEDSAVYLCASSHIGAQSAEAFFGQGTRLTVV.

The rearrangement joins TRBV18 to TRBJ1-1; D is undetermined. This CDR3 has 13 residues. Germline-derived CDR1 and CDR2 are KGHSH and LQKENI. V lost 3 bases, J lost 7 bases, and 12 bases lay in between. CDR3: CASSPRAQVEAFF. CDR3 in DNA: TGTGCCAGCTCACCGAGGGCTCAGGTTGAAGCTTTCTTT.

This clone was seen just once. This chain uses TRBV30 with TRBJ1-2; possible D gene TRBD1, 5 bases. CDR3 length: 12 amino acids. Per germline, CDR1 GTSNPN and CDR2 SVGIG (reference sequence). Trimming stripped 2 bases from V and 3 bases from J, with 7 bases between. The CDR3 nucleotides are TGTGCCTGGAGTCCGACAGACTATGGCTACACCTTC. It encodes CAWSPTDYGYTF.

The CDR3 DNA is TGCGCCAGCAGCTTGGTTTGGAGCGGCACCTCCTACGAGCAGTACTTC. Translated: CASSLVWSGTSYEQYF. The genes are TRBV5-1 and TRBJ2-7; weak D call: TRBD2 (5 bases). This CDR3 region has 16 residues. CDR1 and CDR2 from the germline V gene are SGHRS and YFSETQ. The germline V and J ends were trimmed by 0 bases and 0 bases, with 13 bases remaining between them.

The V and J genes are TRBV2 and TRBJ2-7; 7 nucleotides align to TRBD1. The CDR3 contains 12 residues. Germline V gene lookup returns CDR1 SNHLY and CDR2 FYNNEI. The V gene end was trimmed by 5 bases and the J gene end by 6 bases; junction bases not matched to a gene: 4. The CDR3 loop is CASSTGAGEQYF. CDR3 nucleotide sequence: TGTGCCAGCAGTACAGGGGCGGGCGAGCAGTACTTC. The full variable domain, its missing parts supplied by reference TRBV2 and TRBJ2-7, is EPEVTQTPSHQVTQMGQEVILRCVPISNHLYFYWYRQILGQKVEFLVSFYNNEISEKSEIFDDQFSVERPDGSNFTLKIRSTKLEDSAMYFCASSTGAGEQYFGPGTRLTVT.

The CDR3 DNA reads as TGTGCCAGTAGTATTGGAGGGATTGGTAACTATGGCTACACCTTC. This encodes CASSIGGIGNYGYTF. The chain links TRBV19 to TRBJ1-2; no clear D. Trimming took 3 bases from V and 1 from J, leaving 12 bases between them. CDR3 length equals 15 residues. Germline loops: CDR1 LNHDA, CDR2 SQIVND (reference sequence).

The chain is built from TRBV5-1 and TRBJ2-3; D call uncertain. This CDR3 region has 14 residues. V lost 0 bases and J 5 bases, leaving 10 bases between the germline ends. From germline, CDR1 is SGHRS and CDR2 YFSETQ. The CDR3 protein is CASSLGGARDTQYF. CDR3 in DNA: TGCGCCAGCAGCTTGGGTGGTGCCAGAGATACGCAGTATTTT.

The gene calls are TRBV19 and TRBJ1-1, with 8 bases fitting TRBD1. J was trimmed by 4 bases and V by 7 bases; bases with no gene match: 8. The CDR3 has 14 residues. Germline V gene sequence: CDR1 LNHDA, CDR2 SQIVND (reference sequence). CDR3: CASKGQGARTEAFF. The CDR3 DNA sequence: TGTGCCAGTAAGGGCCAGGGGGCGCGCACTGAAGCTTTCTTT.

This sequence joins TRBV28 and TRBJ2-2; D might be TRBD1 (6 bases). Germline CDR1 MDHEN, CDR2 SYDVKM. Deletions cut 1 base from V and 3 bases from J, with 6 bases between. This CDR3 region has 14 residues. The CDR3 reads CASSLSGDTGELFF. The CDR3 bases are TGTGCCAGCAGTTTATCAGGGGACACCGGGGAGCTGTTTTTT.

The chain employs TRBV4-1 and TRBJ2-1; TRBD2 matches at 8 bases. CDR1 and CDR2 (germline): MGHRA, YSYEKL. The CDR3 sequence is 15 residues long. J lost 3 bases, V lost 2 bases, and 3 bases had no gene match. CDR3 loop: CASSQFSGVYNEQFF. The DNA of the CDR3 is TGCGCCAGCAGCCAATTTAGCGGGGTCTACAATGAGCAGTTCTTC.

The chain joins TRBV7-2 to TRBJ1-2; 7 bases are shared with TRBD1. Losses at the gene ends were 2 bases for V and 6 bases for J; bases not matched to a gene: 9. The CDR3 has 15 amino acids. In germline, CDR1 is SGHTA, CDR2 FQGNSA. CDR3 residues: CASSLRARDRDGYTF. CDR3 sequence (DNA): TGTGCCAGCAGCTTAAGGGCCCGGGACAGAGATGGCTACACCTTC.

The gene calls are TRBV6-5 and TRBJ1-2; D is undetermined. CDR1 and CDR2 from the germline V gene are MNHEY and SVGAGI. V was clipped by 6 bases and J by 7 bases, with 12 bases between them. The CDR3 has 12 residues. The DNA for the CDR3 is TGTGCCAGCAGCCCAGAAACGGGTGGCTACACCTTC. Its translation: CASSPETGGYTF.

The CDR3 is CAWTFATNEKLFF. The CDR3 DNA sequence: TGTGCCTGGACTTTCGCAACTAATGAAAAACTGTTTTTT. The chain uses TRBV30 and TRBJ1-4; D not resolved. Germline CDR1 and CDR2: GTSNPN and SVGIG (reference sequence). The CDR3 contains 13 residues. V lost 4 bases and J 0 bases, leaving 6 bases between the germline ends.

CDR3 residues: CAWSVGGFNQPQHF. CDR3 nucleotide sequence: TGTGCCTGGAGTGTTGGGGGGTTCAATCAGCCCCAGCATTTT. V and J are TRBV30 and TRBJ1-5; possibly TRBD1 for D (5 bases). The V end was cut by 0 bases, the J end by 3 bases, with 9 bases between. Germline V CDR1 and CDR2: GTSNPN, SVGIG (reference sequence). The CDR3 totals 14 residues.

The chain links TRBV4-1 to TRBJ2-7; 11 nucleotides line up with TRBD2. V gave up 2 bases and J gave up 2 bases; unmatched junction bases: 2. This CDR3 region has 15 residues. Germline V gene data show CDR1 as MGHRA and CDR2 as YSYEKL. The CDR3 loop is CASSQLAGGAYEQYF. Written as DNA, the CDR3 is TGCGCCAGCAGCCAATTAGCGGGAGGGGCCTACGAGCAGTACTTC.

The CDR3 region has the DNA TGTGCCAGCAGCCTCAGGGGGTACACTGAAGCTTTCTTT. This sequence encodes CASSLRGYTEAFF. The chain links TRBV7-9 to TRBJ1-1; 7 nucleotides match TRBD1. This CDR3 spans 13 amino acids. The V segment lost 5 bases and the J segment 3 bases; nucleotides outside the gene matches: 3. CDR1 SEHNR and CDR2 FQNEAQ come from the germline V gene (reference sequence). Variable domain in full (rest from reference TRBV7-9 and TRBJ1-1): DTGVSQNPRHKITKRGQNVTFRCDPISEHNRLYWYRQTLGQGPEFLTYFQNEAQLEKSRLLSDRFSAERPKGSFSTLEIQRTEQGDSAMYLCASSLRGYTEAFFGQGTRLTVV.

CDR3 amino acids: CSVRDSARGNQPQHF. The DNA of the CDR3 is TGCAGCGTTCGGGACAGCGCCAGGGGCAATCAGCCCCAGCATTTT. This chain joins TRBV29-1 and TRBJ1-5; TRBD1 matches 7 bases. The CDR3 is 15 residues long. V dropped 5 bases and J dropped 2; count of bases not matched to a gene: 9. Germline CDR1 reads SQVTM; CDR2 reads ANQGSEA.

Worth noting for this clone: Compared with germline, one end of the junction differs, possibly owing to a read error. J is TRBJ2-1 and V is TRBV7-7; D is unresolved. This CDR3 is 13 amino acids long. Germline CDR1 is SSHAT and CDR2 is FNYEAQ (reference sequence). The CDR3 DNA is TGTGCTAGCAGCTTATTTGAGGATGCTGAGCAGTTCTTC. Its translation is CASSLFEDAEQFF.

The V and J genes are TRBV9 and TRBJ2-7; TRBD1 is a possible D gene (5 bases). Germline CDR1 reads SGDLS; CDR2 reads YYNGEE. Trimming took off 2 bases at V and 6 bases at J, with 12 bases between the two ends. There are 13 residues in the CDR3. The CDR3 sequence: CASSVTGYSEQYF. The CDR3 DNA reads as TGTGCCAGCAGCGTCACAGGCTATTCCGAGCAGTACTTC.

CDR3 coding DNA: TGTGCCAGCCGGGGACAGCTAGTCGTTGAAGCTTTCTTT. Translating gives CASRGQLVVEAFF. This chain joins TRBV28 and TRBJ1-1; 7 bases fit TRBD1. The V and J ends lost 8 bases and 7 bases, in that order; junction bases with no gene match: 10. CDR3 length equals 13 residues. Germline lookup yields CDR1 MDHEN and CDR2 SYDVKM. The full variable domain, with the rest looked up from reference TRBV28 and TRBJ1-1, is DVKVTQSSRYLVKRTGEKVFLECVQDMDHENMFWYRQDPGLGLRLIYFSYDVKMKEKGDIPEGYSVSREKKERFSLILESASTNQTSMYLCASRGQLVVEAFFGQGTRLTVV.

The chain couples TRBV7-2 to TRBJ2-7; 9 bases map to TRBD2. The length of the CDR3 is 17 residues. Trimming cost V 4 bases and J 2 bases; bases outside gene matches: 12. Per the germline V gene, CDR1 is SGHTA and CDR2 is FQGNSA. CDR3 sequence (DNA): TGTGCCAGCAGCTCACCCGGAGCGGGAGGTAGGACCTACGAGCAGTACTTC. It is translated as CASSSPGAGGRTYEQYF.

This sequence joins TRBV30 and TRBJ2-7; D may be TRBD1 (5 bases). Germline V lookup: CDR1 GTSNPN, CDR2 SVGIG (reference sequence). The V and J ends lost 0 bases and 6 bases respectively, with 12 bases between them. The CDR3 covers 13 residues. The CDR3 DNA is TGTGCCTGGAGTGTGGCAGGGCCCCGCGAGCAGTACTTC. Its protein is CAWSVAGPREQYF.

In this sample, this clone turned up once. The chain is built from TRBV11-2 and TRBJ2-2, with D perhaps matching TRBD1 (5 bases). This CDR3 contains 13 residues. The germline V gene encodes CDR1 SGHAT and CDR2 FQNNGV. Trimming shortened V by 3 bases and J by 10 bases, and 12 bases separated the two germline ends. The CDR3 loop reads CASSLDTFQELFF. The CDR3 DNA reads TGTGCCAGCAGCTTGGACACTTTCCAGGAGCTGTTTTTT.

This rearrangement joins TRBV7-2 to TRBJ1-1; D is uncertain. The CDR3 consists of 13 residues. Trimming took 2 bases from V and 8 from J, leaving 12 bases between them. In germline, CDR1 is SGHTA, CDR2 FQGNSA. The CDR3 protein is CASSLIYQTEAFF. The DNA of the CDR3 is TGTGCCAGCAGCTTAATATATCAGACAGAAGCTTTCTTT.

The chain employs TRBV21-1 and TRBJ1-5; the table's TRBD1 call for D was not verified on the DNA. TRBV21-1 is classified as a pseudogene. There are 16 residues in the CDR3. The CDR3 sequence is CASSPRDRVGGQPQHF. The DNA of the CDR3 is TGTGCCAGCAGCCCCCGGGACAGGGTCGGAGGTCAGCCCCAGCATTTT.

The rearrangement uses TRBV5-4 and TRBJ2-6; 9 nucleotides line up with TRBD1. The CDR3 totals 18 residues. Losses at the gene ends were 0 bases for V and 0 bases for J; bases not matched to a gene: 4. Germline assignment: CDR1 SGHNT and CDR2 YYREEE (reference sequence). The CDR3 region has the DNA TGTGCCAGCAGCTTGGCCGGGACAGGGTTCTCTGGGGCCAACGTCCTGACTTTC. Translated: CASSLAGTGFSGANVLTF.

The chain joins TRBV6-5 to TRBJ1-1, with D possibly TRBD1 on 6 matching bases. Germline V gene data show CDR1 as MNHEY and CDR2 as SVGAGI. The CDR3 spans 12 residues. V was clipped by 6 bases and J by 7 bases, with 12 bases between them. The CDR3, as DNA: TGTGCCAGCAGAACAGGGAGGGATGAAGCTTTCTTT. Translating it yields CASRTGRDEAFF.

The V call is TRBV18, the J call TRBJ1-3; 9 nucleotides align to TRBD1. V was pared by 2 bases and J by 0 bases, with 11 bases of the junction left unmatched. The CDR3 sequence is 19 residues long. Germline-derived CDR1 and CDR2 are KGHSH and LQKENI. The CDR3 nucleotides are TGTGCCAGCTCACCAGCCACAGGGGGCTTAGGACTCTCTGGAAACACCATATATTTT. Encoded protein: CASSPATGGLGLSGNTIYF.

This sequence joins TRBV19 and TRBJ2-7; unclear D gene. V lost 3 bases and J 4 bases, leaving 16 bases between the germline ends. CDR1 is LNHDA and CDR2 is SQIVND in the germline V gene (reference sequence). This CDR3 has 15 amino acids. Written as DNA, the CDR3 is TGTGCCAGTAGTATCATCCAAGGAGTCGATTACGAGCAGTACTTC. Its protein product is CASSIIQGVDYEQYF.

This clone has a single count. V usage is TRBV11-2 and J usage is TRBJ2-2, with TRBD2 matching 8 bases. Looked up from germline, CDR1 is SGHAT and CDR2 is FQNNGV. The CDR3 loop spans 16 amino acids. V lost 5 bases to trimming and J lost 6 bases; unmatched junction nucleotides: 11. CDR3 sequence reads: CASSPNRLAWAGELFF. The CDR3 DNA is TGTGCCAGCAGCCCGAATCGACTAGCGTGGGCCGGGGAGCTGTTTTTT. Filled out from reference TRBV11-2 and TRBJ2-2, the complete variable domain reads EAGVAQSPRYKIIEKRQSVAFWCNPISGHATLYWYQQILGQGPKLLIQFQNNGVVDDSQLPKDRFSAERLKGVDSTLKIQPAKLEDSAVYLCASSPNRLAWAGELFFGEGSRLTVL.